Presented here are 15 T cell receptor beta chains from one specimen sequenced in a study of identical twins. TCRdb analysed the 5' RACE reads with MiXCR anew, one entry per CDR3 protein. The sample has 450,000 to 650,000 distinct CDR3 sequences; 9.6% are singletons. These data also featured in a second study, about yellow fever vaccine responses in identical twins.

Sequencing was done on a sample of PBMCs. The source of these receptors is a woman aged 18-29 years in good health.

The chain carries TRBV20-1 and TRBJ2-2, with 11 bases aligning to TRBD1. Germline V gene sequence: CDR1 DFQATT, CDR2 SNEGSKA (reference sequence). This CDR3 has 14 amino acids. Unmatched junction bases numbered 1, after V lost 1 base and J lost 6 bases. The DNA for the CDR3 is TGCAGTGCTAGAGGGACAGGGGGCCCCGGGGAGCTGTTTTTT. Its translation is CSARGTGGPGELFF.

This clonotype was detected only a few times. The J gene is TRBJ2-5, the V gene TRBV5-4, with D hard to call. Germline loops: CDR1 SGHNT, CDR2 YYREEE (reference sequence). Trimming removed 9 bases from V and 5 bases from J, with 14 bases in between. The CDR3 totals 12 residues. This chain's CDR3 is CANGRAGETQYF. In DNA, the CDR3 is TGTGCCAACGGCCGGGCTGGGGAGACCCAGTACTTC.

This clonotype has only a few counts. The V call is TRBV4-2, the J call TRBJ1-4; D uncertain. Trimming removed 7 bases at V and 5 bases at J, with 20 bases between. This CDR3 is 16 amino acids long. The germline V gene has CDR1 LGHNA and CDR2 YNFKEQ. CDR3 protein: CASIPQEQFLNEKLFF. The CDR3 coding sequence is TGTGCCAGCATCCCCCAAGAGCAGTTCTTAAATGAAAAACTGTTTTTT.

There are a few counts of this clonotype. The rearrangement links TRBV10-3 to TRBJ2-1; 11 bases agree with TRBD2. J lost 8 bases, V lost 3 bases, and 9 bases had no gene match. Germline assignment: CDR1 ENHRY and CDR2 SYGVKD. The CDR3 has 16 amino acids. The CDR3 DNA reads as TGTGCCATCAGTGAAGAACTAGCGGGGGCCAGGGATGAGCAGTTCTTC. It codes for CAISEELAGARDEQFF.

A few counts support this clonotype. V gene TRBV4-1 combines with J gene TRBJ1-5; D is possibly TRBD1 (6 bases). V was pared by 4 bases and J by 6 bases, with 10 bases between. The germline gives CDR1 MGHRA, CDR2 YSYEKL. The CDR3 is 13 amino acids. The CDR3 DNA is TGCGCCAGCAGCCCAGACAGGATTCAGCCCCAGCATTTT. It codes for CASSPDRIQPQHF.

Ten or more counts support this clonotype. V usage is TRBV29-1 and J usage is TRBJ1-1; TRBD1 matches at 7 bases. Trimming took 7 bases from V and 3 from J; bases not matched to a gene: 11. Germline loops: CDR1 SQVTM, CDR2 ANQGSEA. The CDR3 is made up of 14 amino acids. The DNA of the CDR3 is TGCAGCGGATGGGGGAGGGGGCCGGACACTGAAGCTTTCTTT. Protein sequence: CSGWGRGPDTEAFF.

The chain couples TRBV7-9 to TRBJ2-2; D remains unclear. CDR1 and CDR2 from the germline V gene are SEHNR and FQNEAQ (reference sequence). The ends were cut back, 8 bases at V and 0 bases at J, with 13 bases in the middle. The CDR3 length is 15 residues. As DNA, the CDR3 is TGTGCCAGCGCCGTTCTCAGAGCGAACACCGGGGAGCTGTTTTTT. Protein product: CASAVLRANTGELFF.

CDR3 coding DNA: TGCGCCAGCAGCTTGGACAGGGGGCGTGATACGCAGTATTTT. Amino acids: CASSLDRGRDTQYF. The rearrangement joins TRBV5-1 to TRBJ2-3, with 9 bases identical to TRBD1. Trimming cost V 0 bases and J 6 bases; bases outside gene matches: 2. The CDR3 consists of 14 residues. The germline CDR1 and CDR2 sequences are SGHRS and YFSETQ. The full variable domain, its missing parts supplied by reference TRBV5-1 and TRBJ2-3, is KAGVTQTPRYLIKTRGQQVTLSCSPISGHRSVSWYQQTPGQGLQFLFEYFSETQRNKGNFPGRFSGRQFSNSRSEMNVSTLELGDSALYLCASSLDRGRDTQYFGPGTRLTVL.

DNA of the CDR3: TGTGCCAGTAGTACCCGGGACAGAGCCTACAATGAGCAGTTCTTC. Translation: CASSTRDRAYNEQFF. J is TRBJ2-1 and V is TRBV19; 7 bases line up with TRBD1. Germline loops: CDR1 LNHDA, CDR2 SQIVND (reference sequence). The CDR3 contains 15 residues. V shed 4 bases and J 2 bases; nucleotides not matched to a gene: 5.

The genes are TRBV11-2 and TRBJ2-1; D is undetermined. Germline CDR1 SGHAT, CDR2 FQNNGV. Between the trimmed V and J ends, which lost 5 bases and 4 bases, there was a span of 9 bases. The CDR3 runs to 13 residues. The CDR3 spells CASSTTIYNEQFF. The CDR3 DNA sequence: TGTGCCAGCAGCACTACAATTTACAATGAGCAGTTCTTC.

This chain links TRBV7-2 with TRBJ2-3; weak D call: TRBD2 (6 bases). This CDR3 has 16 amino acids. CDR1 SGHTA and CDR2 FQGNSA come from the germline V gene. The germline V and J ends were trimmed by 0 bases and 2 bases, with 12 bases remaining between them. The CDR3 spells CASSLAHGGLTDTQYF. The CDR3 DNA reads TGTGCCAGCAGCTTAGCCCACGGGGGACTCACAGATACGCAGTATTTT. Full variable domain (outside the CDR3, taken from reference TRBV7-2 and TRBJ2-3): GAGVSQSPSNKVTEKGKDVELRCDPISGHTALYWYRQSLGQGLEFLIYFQGNSAPDKSGLPSDRFSAERTGGSVSTLTIQRTQQEDSAVYLCASSLAHGGLTDTQYFGPGTRLTVL.

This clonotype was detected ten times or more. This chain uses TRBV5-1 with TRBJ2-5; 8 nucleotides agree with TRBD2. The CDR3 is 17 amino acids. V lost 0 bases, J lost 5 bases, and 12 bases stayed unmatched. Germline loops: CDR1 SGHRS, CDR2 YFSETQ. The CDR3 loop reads CASSLGVFGLASETQYF. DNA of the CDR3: TGCGCCAGCAGCTTGGGAGTTTTCGGACTAGCATCCGAGACCCAGTACTTC.

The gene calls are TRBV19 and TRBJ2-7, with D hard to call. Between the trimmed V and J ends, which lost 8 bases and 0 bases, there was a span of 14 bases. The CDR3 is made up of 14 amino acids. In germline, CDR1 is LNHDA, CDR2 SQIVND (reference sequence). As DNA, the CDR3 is TGTGCCAGTGGCCGGACGAGTCTCTCCTACGAGCAGTACTTC. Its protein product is CASGRTSLSYEQYF.

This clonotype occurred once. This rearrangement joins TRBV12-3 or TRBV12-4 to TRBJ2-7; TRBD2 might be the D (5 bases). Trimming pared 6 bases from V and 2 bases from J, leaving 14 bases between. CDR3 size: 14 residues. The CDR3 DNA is TGTGCCAGCAGCCCAGCAACCGGGACCTACGAGCAGTACTTC. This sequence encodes CASSPATGTYEQYF.

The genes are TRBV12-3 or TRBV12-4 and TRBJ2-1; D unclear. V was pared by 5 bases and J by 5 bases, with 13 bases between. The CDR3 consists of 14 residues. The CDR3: CASSVAVNNNEQFF. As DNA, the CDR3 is TGTGCCAGCAGTGTCGCCGTTAATAACAATGAGCAGTTCTTC.